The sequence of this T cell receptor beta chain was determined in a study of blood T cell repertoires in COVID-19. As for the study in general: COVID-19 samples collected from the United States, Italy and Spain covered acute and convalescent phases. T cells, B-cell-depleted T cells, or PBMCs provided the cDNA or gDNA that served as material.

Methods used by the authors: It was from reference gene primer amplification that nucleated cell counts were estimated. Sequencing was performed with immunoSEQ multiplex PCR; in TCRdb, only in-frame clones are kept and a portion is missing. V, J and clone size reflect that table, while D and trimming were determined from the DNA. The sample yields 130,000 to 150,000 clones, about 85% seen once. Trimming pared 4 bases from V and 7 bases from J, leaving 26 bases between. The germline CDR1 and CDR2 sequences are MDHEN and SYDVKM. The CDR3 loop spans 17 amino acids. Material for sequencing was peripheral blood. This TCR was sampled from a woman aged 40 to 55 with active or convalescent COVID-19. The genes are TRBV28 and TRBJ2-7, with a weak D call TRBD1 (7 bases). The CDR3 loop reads CASSSTTDRRGAWEQYF. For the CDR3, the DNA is TGTGCCAGCAGTTCTACTACTGACCGCAGGGGGGCATGGGAGCAGTACTTC.